The sequence of this TCR beta chain was determined in a study of identical twins. cDNA carried unique molecular identifiers, and a universal primer site was added by template switching. TCRdb independently ran MiXCR on the 5' RACE reads; one entry per CDR3 protein. The sample consists of hundreds of thousands of distinct CDR3 sequences, 9% to 15% of them appearing once. Regarding this clonotype: The antigen is not known.

With no exceptions, donors were healthy Caucasians. Regarding the study as a whole: Fewer insertions marked abundant cord blood beta clonotypes; young adult naive trended weakly, memory not at all.

V was shortened by 1 base and J by 6 bases, with 2 bases between the two germline ends. CDR3 length: 11 amino acids. CDR1 LGHNA and CDR2 YNFKEQ come from the germline V gene. This same sample was also taken into another study, of yellow fever vaccine responses in identical twins.

The source of this sequence is a woman aged 18-29 years in good health. Material: PBMCs. The chain couples TRBV4-2 to TRBJ2-3; D is ambiguous. The CDR3: CASSQVDTQYF. The CDR3 DNA sequence: TGTGCCAGCAGCCAAGTTGATACGCAGTATTTT.